This T cell receptor beta chain was captured by sequencing in a study of blood T cell repertoires in COVID-19. The overall study: Donors in the United States, Italy and Spain gave samples during acute or convalescent COVID-19. In each case, the material was cDNA or gDNA derived from T cells, B-cell-depleted T cells, or PBMCs.

How the authors handled the data: Reference gene primer amplification yielded estimated nucleated cell counts. The table came from immunoSEQ multiplex PCR; TCRdb's copy has only in-frame clones and leaves some out. Clone size and the V and J calls come from that table; the DNA yielded D and trimming. The sample holds approximately 150,000 clones, around 80% seen once. Sequencing input: peripheral blood. The origin of this receptor is a woman aged 55-70 years with acute or convalescent COVID-19.

CDR3 DNA: TGTGCCAGCAGCGGGCGGACAGGACAAGAGACCCAGTACTTC. Residues: CASSGRTGQETQYF. The chain has TRBV13 and TRBJ2-5; TRBD1 aligns across 7 bases. This CDR3 region has 14 residues. The V and J ends lost 5 bases and 2 bases, in that order; junction bases with no gene match: 5. Germline lookup yields CDR1 PRHDT and CDR2 FYEKMQ (reference sequence).